A single sample gave rise to the 12 T cell receptor beta chains below, sequenced in a study of tumour-infiltrating T cells in Burkitt lymphoma (dated by TCRdb to 2020 to 2021). The protocol used for the library was the immunoSEQ multiplex PCR assay. TCRdb obtained this table from immuneACCESS and retained in-frame rearrangements with V and J assigned. These tables miss some clones; where compared with another copy, unresolved V genes account for less than half of the shortfall, and the remainder is unexplained. A total of over 600 clones appear in this sample, approximately 95% of them only once. 2.4% of the sample rests with the top ten. Material: tumor tissue. Receptor source: a human donor with Burkitt lymphoma.

V gene TRBV7-9 combines with J gene TRBJ1-3; no clear D. This CDR3 comprises 13 residues. V was shortened by 3 bases and J by 0 bases, with 3 bases between the two germline ends. CDR1 and CDR2 from the germline V gene are SEHNR and FQNEAQ (reference sequence). The CDR3 DNA reads TGTGCCAGCAGCTTGTACTCTGGAAACACCATATATTTT. Translating it yields CASSLYSGNTIYF. The full variable domain, in which reference TRBV7-9 and TRBJ1-3 provide the parts outside the CDR3, is DTGVSQNPRHKITKRGQNVTFRCDPISEHNRLYWYRQTLGQGPEFLTYFQNEAQLEKSRLLSDRFSAERPKGSFSTLEIQRTEQGDSAMYLCASSLYSGNTIYFGEGSWLTVV.

The rearrangement links TRBV5-1 to TRBJ2-3, with D possibly matching TRBD1 (5 bases). Germline-derived CDR1 and CDR2 are SGHRS and YFSETQ. With 0 bases removed from V and 3 bases from J, the gap between germline ends came to 23 bases. The CDR3 covers 19 residues. CDR3: CASSLAVMFRQGGTDTQYF. The CDR3 bases are TGCGCCAGCAGCTTGGCCGTCATGTTTAGGCAGGGTGGGACAGATACGCAGTATTTT.

In regard to this clone: Since no conserved phenylalanine or tryptophan closes the CDR3, a read error is the likely cause. The gene calls are TRBV2 and TRBJ1-2; D possibly corresponds to TRBD1 (5 bases). The germline V gene has CDR1 SNHLY and CDR2 FYNNEI. The CDR3 consists of 11 residues. The V gene lost 7 bases and the J gene lost 6 bases, with 9 bases spanning the gap. The CDR3 loop is CASNRGDGYTS. The CDR3, as DNA: TGTGCCAGCAATAGGGGCGATGGCTACACCTCC.

The chain is built from TRBV5-1 and TRBJ1-1; D gene unclear. This CDR3 is 13 amino acids long. Germline V gene data show CDR1 as SGHRS and CDR2 as YFSETQ. Trimming pared 0 bases from V and 5 bases from J, leaving 8 bases between. This CDR3 is CASSLVGITEAFF. The CDR3 bases are TGCGCCAGCAGCTTGGTGGGCATAACTGAAGCTTTCTTT.

The genes are TRBV2 and TRBJ1-2, with TRBD1 matching over 8 bases. CDR1 is SNHLY and CDR2 is FYNNEI in the germline V gene. V lost 3 bases, J lost 5 bases, and 8 bases stayed unmatched. CDR3 length: 15 amino acids. CDR3 amino acids: CASSDNRQGRYGYTF. CDR3 in DNA: TGTGCCAGCAGTGACAATCGACAGGGGCGATATGGCTACACCTTC.

V is TRBV19 and J is TRBJ2-1; D may correspond to TRBD1 or TRBD2 (5 bases each). This CDR3 region has 14 residues. V dropped 2 bases and J dropped 6 bases, with 11 bases sitting between them. The germline V gene encodes CDR1 LNHDA and CDR2 SQIVND (reference sequence). The CDR3 region has the DNA TGTGCCAGTAGTATAATCTCAGGGACCAATGAGCAGTTCTTC. The encoded protein is CASSIISGTNEQFF.

The chain employs TRBV7-9 and TRBJ1-4; the D gene is possibly TRBD1 (5 bases). Germline-derived CDR1 and CDR2 are SEHNR and FQNEAQ (reference sequence). The CDR3 length is 15 residues. V was trimmed by 5 bases and J by 7 bases, leaving 17 bases between them. CDR3 region: CASSAWDVPSEKLFF. The CDR3 region has the DNA TGTGCCAGCAGCGCCTGGGACGTTCCGAGTGAAAAACTGTTTTTT.

The rearrangement joins TRBV7-9 to TRBJ2-7; no definite D call. The CDR3 is 13 residues long. Trimming shortened V by 1 base and J by 3 bases, and 7 bases separated the two germline ends. Per germline, CDR1 SEHNR and CDR2 FQNEAQ (reference sequence). In DNA form, the CDR3 reads TGTGCCAGCAGCTTAGGGCACAGCTACGAGCAGTACGTC. Its translation: CASSLGHSYEQYV.

V gene TRBV7-8 combines with J gene TRBJ2-5, with 7 bases fitting TRBD1. This CDR3 region has 18 residues. Losses at the gene ends were 5 bases for V and 0 bases for J; bases not matched to a gene: 15. Germline lookup yields CDR1 SGHVS and CDR2 FQNEAQ. In DNA, the CDR3 is TGTGCCAGCAGCCAAAGGGACAGCCAATTGCTGTACCAAGAGACCCAGTACTTC. It codes for CASSQRDSQLLYQETQYF.

The chain links TRBV15 to TRBJ1-2; D possibly corresponds to TRBD1 (6 bases). Between the trimmed V and J ends, which lost 1 base and 6 bases, there was a span of 18 bases. The germline CDR1 and CDR2 sequences are LNHNV and YYDKDF (reference sequence). CDR3 size: 16 residues. CDR3 region: CATSRGGNRAADGYTF. As DNA, the CDR3 is TGTGCCACCAGCAGAGGCGGGAACAGGGCAGCGGATGGCTACACCTTC.

V gene TRBV2 combines with J gene TRBJ2-3, with 14 nucleotides matching TRBD2. Germline lookup yields CDR1 SNHLY and CDR2 FYNNEI. The ends lost 5 bases at V and 1 base at J; junction bases unmatched: 2. CDR3 length equals 16 residues. CDR3 in amino acids: CASSPGLAGGTDTQYF. CDR3 DNA: TGTGCCAGCAGTCCGGGACTAGCGGGGGGCACAGATACGCAGTATTTT.

This rearrangement joins TRBV21-1 to TRBJ1-4; no check of the table's D call, TRBD1, against the DNA was made. TRBV21-1 is a pseudogene locus. CDR3 length equals 19 residues. CDR3 sequence reads: CASSKGFQGTQSTNEKLFF. The CDR3, as DNA: TGTGCCAGCAGCAAAGGGTTCCAAGGGACACAATCAACTAATGAAAAACTGTTTTTT.